This T cell receptor (beta chain) was identified during a study of OX40 agonist ivuxolimab in advanced cancers. Background on the study: Ivuxolimab was administered intravenously to patients at 0.01 to 10 mg/kg every 2 weeks.

Turning to this clone: What it binds is unknown.

Profiled with immunoSEQ multiplex PCR; TCRdb holds only in-frame clones, not every one. The sample has approximately 15,000 clones, over 80% seen once; the top ten hold around an eighth. Study outcomes and limitations: There was clonal expansion of CD4+ and CD8+ blood T cells by week 6 at 0.1 to 3.0 mg/kg. Some nonresponders also had low normalized T-cell clonal expansion.

V lost 5 bases and J lost 4, with 8 bases in between. Per the germline V gene, CDR1 is SGHTA and CDR2 is FQGTGA. This CDR3 is built from 12 residues. Source: CD4+ or CD8+ T cells sorted from blood, taken in a trial of the OX40 agonist ivuxolimab. The V gene is TRBV7-3, the J gene TRBJ1-2, with D tentatively TRBD1 (5 bases). The sequence derives from an adult with an advanced solid tumor such as melanoma, head and neck, liver or kidney cancer. The CDR3 loop reads CASSLDSYGYTF. The CDR3 coding sequence is TGTGCCAGCAGCCTAGACAGCTATGGCTACACCTTC.